This T cell receptor beta chain was recovered during a study of shared clonotypes between healthy human individuals. Only CD45RO-negative cells positively selected for CCR7 counted as naive CD8 cells, so terminally differentiated effector memory CD45RA+ cells were excluded. This clone was found once. What it binds is unknown. Different DNA sequences within this sample yield the same CDR3. CDR3 length: 13 amino acids. The germline V gene encodes CDR1 MDHEN and CDR2 SYDVKM. The V and J ends lost 6 bases and 8 bases, in that order; junction bases with no gene match: 5. Overall study results and limits: Generation of non-shared clonotypes was less probable than generation of clonotypes shared by all four donors.

The data were produced by immunoSEQ multiplex PCR, yet TCRdb's version contains in-frame clones alone and is incomplete. The profile shows about 2.2 million clones, roughly 95% of them singletons. The rearrangement links TRBV28 to TRBJ2-1; 9 nucleotides match TRBD2. What was sequenced was naive CD8+ T cells from PBMCs. This TCR was sampled from a man aged 18 to 30 in good health. Some clones in this sample may be carry-over from other donors' samples. This chain's CDR3 is CASRLAGADEQFF. DNA of the CDR3: TGTGCCAGCAGATTAGCGGGAGCGGATGAGCAGTTCTTC.